These 11 T cell receptor beta chains came from one sample sequenced in a study of blood T cells in healthy people across ages. A second PCR of about 7 to 12 cycles used a sample-barcoded 5' primer and a J-beta primer mix. TCRdb re-called the 5' RACE reads with MiXCR, one entry per CDR3 protein. This table holds about 580,000 distinct CDR3 sequences, around half found once. The sequenced sample consisted of blood. These receptors were collected from an elderly man in good health.

The rearrangement joins TRBV20-1 to TRBJ1-1, with 10 bases identical to TRBD1. With 5 bases clipped from V and 7 bases from J, the junction kept 10 bases outside the gene matches. The CDR3 loop spans 14 amino acids. Germline V gives CDR1 DFQATT, CDR2 SNEGSKA (reference sequence). CDR3 DNA: TGCAGTGCTCGACCGGGACAGGGGACCCTTGAAGCTTTCTTT. This sequence encodes CSARPGQGTLEAFF.

This clonotype turned up a few times. The chain has TRBV4-3 and TRBJ2-3; 11 positions match TRBD2. The CDR3 spans 17 residues. Germline V gene sequence: CDR1 LGHNA, CDR2 YSLEER. V lost 1 base to trimming and J lost 2 bases; unmatched junction nucleotides: 5. CDR3 DNA sequence: TGCGCCAGCAGCCAAGCCCCGACTAGCGGGGCCACAGATACGCAGTATTTT. It is translated as CASSQAPTSGATDTQYF.

The rearrangement links TRBV21-1 to TRBJ2-5; the table's D call, TRBD1, has no DNA check behind it. TRBV21-1 is a listed pseudogene. This CDR3 is 15 amino acids long. As DNA, the CDR3 is TGTGCCAGCAGCAAAGTGGGGGGGTACGGGAATGAGCAGTACTTC. Its translation: CASSKVGGYGNEQYF.

This clonotype was seen a handful of times. This rearrangement joins TRBV5-1 to TRBJ2-5; 11 nucleotides align to TRBD1. This CDR3 comprises 16 residues. J was trimmed by 4 bases and V by 3 bases; bases with no gene match: 8. Germline V gives CDR1 SGHRS, CDR2 YFSETQ. The CDR3 DNA reads as TGCGCCAGCAGCTCGGGACGGACAGGGGGCCGAGAGACCCAGTACTTC. Its protein product is CASSSGRTGGRETQYF.

The chain combines TRBV2 with TRBJ1-5, with D unclear. Germline CDR1 is SNHLY and CDR2 is FYNNEI. The CDR3 sequence is 14 residues long. V lost 7 bases, J lost 2 bases, and 12 bases lay in between. The CDR3 reads CASKVFKGNQPQHF. CDR3 in DNA: TGTGCCAGCAAGGTGTTTAAGGGCAATCAGCCCCAGCATTTT.

For this clonotype: One end of the junction varies from germline; a read error may be responsible. V is TRBV29-1 and J is TRBJ2-4; 8 bases align to TRBD2. Germline V lookup: CDR1 SQVTM, CDR2 ANQGSEA. The CDR3 has 13 residues. The CDR3 DNA reads TGCAGCGTCGAAGCGGGAGCTAAATACGGGCAGTACTTC. The encoded protein is CSVEAGAKYGQYF.

The CDR3 loop is CASRPQSSSYEQYF. In DNA form, the CDR3 reads TGTGCCAGCAGACCACAATCGAGCTCCTACGAGCAGTACTTC. The rearrangement uses TRBV7-2 and TRBJ2-7; D gene uncertain. Germline CDR1 SGHTA, CDR2 FQGNSA. This CDR3 has 14 residues. Trimming shortened V by 6 bases and J by 0 bases, and 12 bases separated the two germline ends.

The CDR3 DNA is TGTGCCAGCAGCATTAGGACGGACTCCTACGAGCAGTACTTC. It codes for CASSIRTDSYEQYF. This chain links TRBV7-9 with TRBJ2-7, with D hard to call. Trimming left V 5 bases short and J 0 bases short, with 11 bases between. The V gene's germline CDR1 is SEHNR and CDR2 FQNEAQ (reference sequence). The CDR3 has 14 amino acids.

V is TRBV20-1 and J is TRBJ1-1; no definite D call. This CDR3 region has 13 residues. V was cut by 5 bases and J by 0 bases, with 10 bases left in between. Germline assignment: CDR1 DFQATT and CDR2 SNEGSKA (reference sequence). This chain's CDR3 is CSAAPNLNTEAFF. Written as DNA, the CDR3 is TGCAGTGCTGCTCCAAATCTGAACACTGAAGCTTTCTTT.

In its sample, this clonotype was seen many times. The chain has TRBV7-9 and TRBJ2-6, with D hard to call. Germline CDR1 is SEHNR and CDR2 is FQNEAQ (reference sequence). V lost 4 bases to trimming and J lost 4 bases, with 23 bases between them. The CDR3 length is 19 residues. Here the CDR3 DNA reads TGTGCCAGCAGCTCATACCAGAGTTCCCCTTCTCTAGGGGCCAACGTCCTGACTTTC. It encodes CASSSYQSSPSLGANVLTF.

The chain has TRBV7-2 and TRBJ2-3; D possibly corresponds to TRBD2 (6 bases). V lost 4 bases to trimming and J lost 6 bases, with 11 bases between them. Germline V gives CDR1 SGHTA, CDR2 FQGNSA. This CDR3 spans 13 amino acids. CDR3 sequence (DNA): TGTGCCAGCAGCTGGAGGGCACAGGATACGCAGTATTTT. Encoded protein: CASSWRAQDTQYF.